This T cell receptor beta chain was captured by sequencing in a study of cytomegalovirus exposure and HLA in healthy donors. Use of 60 Vbeta and 13 Jbeta primers characterized the PCR. Libraries were prepared by immunoSEQ multiplex PCR; TCRdb keeps only in-frame clonotypes and omits some of them. The sample contains about 140,000 clones, approximately 80% of which appear only once. Looked up from germline, CDR1 is PRHDT and CDR2 is FYEKMQ (reference sequence). With 2 bases removed from V and 0 bases from J, the gap between germline ends came to 9 bases. The CDR3 sequence is 15 residues long. This chain links TRBV13 with TRBJ2-3; D not certain. Source material: PBMCs. This sequence was found in a man aged 35 to 55 in good health and CMV-seronegative. The CDR3 nucleotides are TGTGCCAGCAGCTTACACACGACTAGCACAGATACGCAGTATTTT. Its protein product is CASSLHTTSTDTQYF.